This T cell receptor (beta chain) is drawn from a study of blood T cell repertoires in COVID-19. Study members were between 18 and 89 years old and lived in 24 US regions. Two negative PCRs, clearance, or symptom resolution had been documented for recovered Cohort 3 donors. Study processing details: By means of reference gene primer amplification, nucleated cell counts were estimated. The table came from immunoSEQ multiplex PCR; TCRdb's copy has only in-frame clones and leaves some out. V, J and clone size were drawn from that table, and D and trimming were deduced from the DNA. The sample holds around 290,000 clones, 75% to 95% seen once. The CDR3 has 13 amino acids. Germline assignment: CDR1 LGHDT and CDR2 YNNKEL (reference sequence). The V end was cut by 1 base, the J end by 12 bases, with 13 bases between.

The V call is TRBV3-1 (or the pseudogene TRBV3-2), the J call TRBJ2-1; perhaps TRBD1 as D (7 bases). The TCR comes from a woman aged 25 to 39 who had recovered from COVID-19. Sequenced sample: PBMCs or T cells enriched from blood (not recorded which). CDR3 sequence: CASSQVRGVVQFF. The CDR3 nucleotides read TGTGCCAGCAGCCAAGTCAGGGGGGTGGTGCAGTTCTTC.